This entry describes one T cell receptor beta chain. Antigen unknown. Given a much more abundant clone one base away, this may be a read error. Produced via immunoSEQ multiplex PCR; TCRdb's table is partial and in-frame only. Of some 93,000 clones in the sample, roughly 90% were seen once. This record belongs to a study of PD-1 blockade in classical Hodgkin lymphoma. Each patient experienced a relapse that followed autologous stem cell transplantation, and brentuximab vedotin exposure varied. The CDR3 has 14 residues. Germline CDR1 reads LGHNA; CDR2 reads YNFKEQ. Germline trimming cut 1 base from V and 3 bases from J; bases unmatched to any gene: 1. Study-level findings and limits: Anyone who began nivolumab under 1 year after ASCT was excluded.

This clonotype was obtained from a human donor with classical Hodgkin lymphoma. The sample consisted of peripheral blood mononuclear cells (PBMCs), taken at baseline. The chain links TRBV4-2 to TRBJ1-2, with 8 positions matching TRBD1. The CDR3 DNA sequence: TGTGCCAGCAGCCAAGTGGACAGGGACTATGGCTACACCTTC. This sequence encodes CASSQVDRDYGYTF.